This T cell receptor (beta chain) appears in the sequencing data of a study of response to subunit inactivated influenza vaccine. TCRdb redid the calling of the RT-PCR reads with MiXCR, one entry per CDR3 protein. The data show roughly 700,000 distinct CDR3 sequences, with more than 11% seen just once and 5.5% to 7% held by the top ten. Many counts were recorded for this clonotype. The TCR was taken from a man in his fifties or sixties who received an inactivated influenza vaccine. Source: PBMCs from blood, taken less than 15 days before vaccination.

CDR3 nucleotides: TGCGCCAGCAGCTCGGGACAGGGGGCAGGAGAGACCCAGTACTTC. This sequence encodes CASSSGQGAGETQYF. The J gene is TRBJ2-5, the V gene TRBV5-1, with 12 bases fitting TRBD1. The CDR3 length is 15 residues. The V and J ends lost 3 bases and 4 bases, in that order; junction bases with no gene match: 4. Germline CDR1 is SGHRS and CDR2 is YFSETQ.